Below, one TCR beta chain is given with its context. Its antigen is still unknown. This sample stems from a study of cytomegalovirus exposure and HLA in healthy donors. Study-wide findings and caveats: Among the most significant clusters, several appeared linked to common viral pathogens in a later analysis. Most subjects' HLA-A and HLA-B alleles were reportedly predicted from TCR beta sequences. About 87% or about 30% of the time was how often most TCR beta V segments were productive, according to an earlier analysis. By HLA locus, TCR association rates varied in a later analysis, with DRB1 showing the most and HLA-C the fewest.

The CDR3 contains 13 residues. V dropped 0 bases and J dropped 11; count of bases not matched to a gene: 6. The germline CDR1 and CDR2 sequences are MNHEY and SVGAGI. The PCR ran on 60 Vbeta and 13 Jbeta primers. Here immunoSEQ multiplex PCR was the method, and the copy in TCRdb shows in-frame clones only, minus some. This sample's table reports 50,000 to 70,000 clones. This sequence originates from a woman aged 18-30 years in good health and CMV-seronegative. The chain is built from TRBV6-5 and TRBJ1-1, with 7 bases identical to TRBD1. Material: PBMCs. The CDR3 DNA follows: TGTGCCAGCAGTTACTCGGAGCAGGGACAGGCTTTCTTT. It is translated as CASSYSEQGQAFF.